The 23 T cell receptor beta chains in this list originate from one sample, sequenced in a study of shared clonotypes between healthy human individuals. Some clones are missing from TCRdb's copy, which holds only in-frame ones; the method was immunoSEQ multiplex PCR. The sample carries millions of clones, roughly nine tenths recorded once. The specimen sequenced was naive CD4+ T cells sorted from blood. Subset: CD45RA+ positively selected. The receptors stem from a man between 18 and 35 years old in good health.

The rearrangement joins TRBV19 to TRBJ2-1; D may be TRBD1 or TRBD2 (5 bases each). Germline assignment: CDR1 LNHDA and CDR2 SQIVND (reference sequence). This CDR3 comprises 15 residues. Between the trimmed V and J ends, which lost 5 bases and 9 bases, there was a span of 20 bases. The CDR3 loop is CASSLPGPQLGEQFF. The CDR3, as DNA: TGTGCCAGTAGTCTCCCGGGACCCCAGCTCGGTGAGCAGTTCTTC.

This chain joins TRBV2 and TRBJ2-3; 11 bases are shared with TRBD2. Germline CDR1 SNHLY, CDR2 FYNNEI. The junction had 5 bases not matched to a gene; V was cut back by 4 bases and J by 2 bases. The CDR3 totals 16 residues. The CDR3 is CASSVLAGGVTDTQYF. CDR3 coding DNA: TGTGCCAGCAGTGTATTAGCGGGGGGGGTCACAGATACGCAGTATTTT.

This clone was found a few times. Other DNA sequences in the same sample also yield this CDR3. The chain employs TRBV29-1 and TRBJ1-1; TRBD1 might be the D (5 bases). There are 13 residues in the CDR3. CDR1 and CDR2 from the germline V gene are SQVTM and ANQGSEA. V lost 4 bases to trimming and J lost 1 base, with 10 bases between them. In nucleotides, the CDR3 is TGCAGCGTTGTAGAGGGGAAGAACACTGAAGCTTTCTTT. As protein: CSVVEGKNTEAFF.

V gene TRBV20-1 combines with J gene TRBJ1-6; the D is unclear. This CDR3 spans 11 amino acids. Looked up from germline, CDR1 is DFQATT and CDR2 is SNEGSKA (reference sequence). V was cut by 3 bases and J by 7 bases, with 4 bases left in between. The CDR3 DNA follows: TGCAGTGCTAGTAAGAATTCACCCCTCCACTTT. Protein sequence: CSASKNSPLHF.

In its sample, this clone was seen once. The genes are TRBV5-4 and TRBJ2-5; D is perhaps TRBD1 (5 bases). CDR1 is SGHNT, CDR2 YYREEE, per germline (reference sequence). The V end lost 0 bases, the J end lost 2 bases, and 17 bases lay between the germline ends. The CDR3 totals 17 residues. The CDR3 region is CASSLVGEGVGQETQYF. In DNA form, the CDR3 reads TGTGCCAGCAGCTTGGTAGGGGAAGGGGTTGGGCAAGAGACCCAGTACTTC. The entire variable domain, with the rest obtained from reference TRBV5-4 and TRBJ2-5, is as follows: ETGVTQSPTHLIKTRGQQVTLRCSSQSGHNTVSWYQQALGQGPQFIFQYYREEENGRGNFPPRFSGLQFPNYSSELNVNALELDDSALYLCASSLVGEGVGQETQYFGPGTRLLVL.

This chain joins TRBV5-6 and TRBJ2-1; D is unresolved. Germline CDR1 reads SGHDT; CDR2 reads YYEEEE. This CDR3 comprises 14 residues. The V and J ends lost 1 base and 7 bases respectively, with 12 bases between them. The CDR3 region has the DNA TGTGCCAGCAGCTTGTGGGCCCTCCTAAATGAGCAGTTCTTC. Amino acids: CASSLWALLNEQFF.

Turning to this clone: Mismatch with germline at one junction end may stem from a read error. The chain joins TRBV18 to TRBJ1-1, with D possibly being TRBD1 (6 bases). Germline V gene data show CDR1 as KGHSH and CDR2 as LQKENI. CDR3 length: 15 residues. CDR3 bases: TGTGCCAGCTCACCGCGACAGGAATTGAAGACTGAAGCTTTCTTT. Its translation: CASSPRQELKTEAFF.

This clone was seen a single time. The gene calls are TRBV5-1 and TRBJ2-3; 8 nucleotides line up with TRBD2. The CDR3 contains 14 residues. The trim removed 6 bases at V and 2 bases at J, leaving 5 bases unmatched. Per the germline V gene, CDR1 is SGHRS and CDR2 is YFSETQ. Here the CDR3 reads CASNSGGFTDTQYF. The CDR3 DNA reads as TGCGCCAGCAACAGCGGGGGATTCACAGATACGCAGTATTTT.

The chain is built from TRBV7-9 and TRBJ2-6, with D maybe TRBD2 (5 bases). V dropped 3 bases and J dropped 0 bases, with 18 bases sitting between them. Germline V gives CDR1 SEHNR, CDR2 FQNEAQ (reference sequence). The CDR3 length is 19 residues. The CDR3 loop is CASSLAHGELSSGANVLTF. The CDR3 DNA reads as TGTGCCAGCAGCTTGGCCCACGGGGAACTTAGCTCTGGGGCCAACGTCCTGACTTTC.

V usage is TRBV2 and J usage is TRBJ2-1; the match to TRBD2 covers 8 bases. Trimming removed 6 bases from V and 4 bases from J; junction bases left unmatched: 8. CDR3 length: 15 amino acids. Per the germline V gene, CDR1 is SNHLY and CDR2 is FYNNEI. CDR3 protein: CASSAGGLKYNEQFF. The CDR3 DNA follows: TGTGCCAGCAGCGCGGGGGGCCTAAAATACAATGAGCAGTTCTTC. The complete variable domain, with remaining parts taken from reference TRBV2 and TRBJ2-1, reads EPEVTQTPSHQVTQMGQEVILRCVPISNHLYFYWYRQILGQKVEFLVSFYNNEISEKSEIFDDQFSVERPDGSNFTLKIRSTKLEDSAMYFCASSAGGLKYNEQFFGPGTRLTVL.

The chain carries TRBV19 and TRBJ2-1; D unclear. The V gene's germline CDR1 is LNHDA and CDR2 SQIVND (reference sequence). V gave up 7 bases and J gave up 1 base, with 14 bases separating them. The CDR3 covers 15 residues. As DNA, the CDR3 is TGTGCCAGTAAAGGTGGGCCAGGATCCTACAATGAGCAGTTCTTC. Its translation is CASKGGPGSYNEQFF.

The chain has TRBV10-3 and TRBJ1-3; a weak D match, TRBD1 (6 bases). The length of the CDR3 is 15 residues. The ends were cut back, 3 bases at V and 8 bases at J, with 17 bases in the middle. CDR1 and CDR2 (germline): ENHRY, SYGVKD. CDR3: CAISDRDIGGDTIYF. The CDR3 bases are TGTGCCATCAGTGATCGGGACATCGGTGGGGACACCATATATTTT.

The chain has TRBV19 and TRBJ2-5; perhaps TRBD2 as D (5 bases). The germline V gene has CDR1 LNHDA and CDR2 SQIVND (reference sequence). The CDR3 covers 12 residues. Trimming removed 5 bases at V and 7 bases at J, with 11 bases between. The DNA for the CDR3 is TGTGCCAGTAGTGAAGCGGTGGGGACCCAGTACTTC. Translating it yields CASSEAVGTQYF.

The J gene is TRBJ2-7, the V gene TRBV10-2, with 12 bases fitting TRBD2. Trimming took 4 bases from V and 0 from J; bases not matched to a gene: 4. CDR1 WSHSY and CDR2 SAAADI come from the germline V gene. This CDR3 spans 16 amino acids. In DNA form, the CDR3 reads TGCGCCAGCAGTGGGACTAGCGGGGCCTCCTCCTACGAGCAGTACTTC. The encoded protein is CASSGTSGASSYEQYF.

Remarks on this clone: Other DNA variants within this sample encode the same CDR3. The V and J genes are TRBV7-2 and TRBJ2-7, with 9 bases lining up with TRBD1. The CDR3 is made up of 14 amino acids. Losses at the gene ends were 5 bases for V and 2 bases for J; bases not matched to a gene: 4. Per germline, CDR1 SGHTA and CDR2 FQGNSA. The CDR3 spells CASSTRTGAYEQYF. Written as DNA, the CDR3 is TGTGCCAGCAGCACTCGGACAGGGGCCTACGAGCAGTACTTC.

The chain couples TRBV5-1 to TRBJ2-5; 7 bases match TRBD1. Germline assignment: CDR1 SGHRS and CDR2 YFSETQ. V lost 7 bases and J lost 1; bases outside the gene matches: 7. The CDR3 length is 14 residues. The chain's CDR3 is CASFRTGLQETQYF. CDR3 sequence (DNA): TGCGCCAGCTTCCGGACAGGACTCCAAGAGACCCAGTACTTC.

J is TRBJ1-2 and V is TRBV7-3, with 8 bases matching TRBD1. The CDR3 runs to 14 residues. Trimming at V came to 5 bases and at J to 11 bases, leaving 13 bases not matched to a gene. CDR1 SGHTA and CDR2 FQGTGA come from the germline V gene. For the CDR3, the DNA is TGTGCCAGCAGCACCGGGACGGGGACAGGAGGTTACACCTTC. The encoded protein is CASSTGTGTGGYTF.

V is TRBV5-6 and J is TRBJ2-7, with 8 bases that match TRBD1. The V gene's germline CDR1 is SGHDT and CDR2 YYEEEE. The CDR3 length is 15 residues. V lost 0 bases and J lost 3; bases outside the gene matches: 5. This CDR3 reads CASSLGTGFFYEQYF. CDR3 nucleotide sequence: TGTGCCAGCAGCTTGGGGACAGGGTTTTTCTACGAGCAGTACTTC.

This rearrangement joins TRBV28 to TRBJ2-5; D unclear. Looked up from germline, CDR1 is MDHEN and CDR2 is SYDVKM. The ends were cut back, 2 bases at V and 1 base at J, with 5 bases in the middle. The length of the CDR3 is 13 residues. CDR3 nucleotide sequence: TGTGCCAGCAGTTTAGACGGCCAAGAGACCCAGTACTTC. It is translated as CASSLDGQETQYF.

The CDR3 region has the DNA TGTGCCAGCAGCCACCGGGACAGGGTGGAGACCCAGTACTTC. As protein: CASSHRDRVETQYF. The rearrangement joins TRBV27 to TRBJ2-5; 9 bases match TRBD1. This CDR3 region has 14 residues. The J segment lost 5 bases and the V segment lost 6 bases, leaving 7 bases of the junction unmatched. From germline, CDR1 is MNHEY and CDR2 SMNVEV (reference sequence).

This rearrangement joins TRBV30 to TRBJ1-4; D is uncertain. V was trimmed by 5 bases and J by 0 bases, leaving 10 bases between them. The CDR3 totals 14 residues. Germline lookup yields CDR1 GTSNPN and CDR2 SVGIG (reference sequence). DNA for the CDR3: TGTGCCTGGGCCCCACTGGCAACTAATGAAAAACTGTTTTTT. The encoded protein is CAWAPLATNEKLFF.

Concerning this clone itself: The same CDR3 can be traced to other DNA sequences in this sample. V usage is TRBV11-2 and J usage is TRBJ2-1, with TRBD2 as a possible D gene (6 bases). V lost 5 bases to trimming and J lost 7 bases, with 12 bases between them. Germline assignment: CDR1 SGHAT and CDR2 FQNNGV. The CDR3 is made up of 13 amino acids. Here the CDR3 DNA reads TGTGCCAGCAGCCTTGCCGGGGGAAATGAGCAGTTCTTC. Translating it yields CASSLAGGNEQFF.

This chain uses TRBV5-1 with TRBJ2-7, with 7 bases matching TRBD1. The CDR3 covers 15 residues. Per germline, CDR1 SGHRS and CDR2 YFSETQ. V shed 4 bases, J shed 3 bases, and the junction held 10 bases outside the gene matches. Here the CDR3 reads CASSREGQAFYEQYF. As DNA, the CDR3 is TGCGCCAGCAGCCGAGAAGGACAGGCTTTCTACGAGCAGTACTTC.